These 30 T cell receptor beta chains were sequenced from one sample in a study of monozygotic twins with inflammatory bowel disease. From the 5' RACE reads, TCRdb lists one entry per CDR3 protein and no DNA. Here the sample table reports 200,000 to 250,000 distinct CDR3 sequences. Material: blood. The source of these receptors is a human donor with ulcerative colitis or Crohn's disease, or a healthy co-twin of an affected twin (not recorded which).

The rearrangement links TRBV7-6 to TRBJ1-1; TCRdb lists TRBD1, though no DNA is available to test this call. The CDR3 spans 13 residues. Germline CDR1 SGHVS, CDR2 FNYEAQ. CDR3 amino acids: CASSLDSGPEAFF.

The V call is TRBV4-3, the J call TRBJ2-7. Germline-derived CDR1 and CDR2 are LGHNA and YSLEER. The CDR3 is 15 residues long. This CDR3 is CASSQDPSFAYEQYF.

The chain links TRBV19 to TRBJ1-5; the TCRdb call, TRBD1, lacks DNA for checking. The V gene's germline CDR1 is LNHDA and CDR2 SQIVND (reference sequence). This CDR3 has 14 residues. The CDR3 loop reads CASSNRGNNQPQHF.

This chain links TRBV28 with TRBJ1-1. Germline V CDR1 and CDR2: MDHEN, SYDVKM. This CDR3 is built from 17 residues. This CDR3 is CASSHARGYSMNTEAFF.

This sequence joins TRBV11-2 and TRBJ1-4. CDR3 size: 13 residues. The V gene's germline CDR1 is SGHAT and CDR2 FQNNGV. The chain's CDR3 is CASRRATNEKLFF.

This chain connects TRBV4-1 to TRBJ1-6; the D call of TRBD1 rests on TCRdb alone, since no DNA is present to check it. CDR1 MGHRA and CDR2 YSYEKL come from the germline V gene. The CDR3 totals 17 residues. CDR3 loop: CASSQESQGRFNSPLHF.

The CDR3 spells CARSHDGYEQYF. V gene TRBV7-9 combines with J gene TRBJ2-7. Germline V lookup: CDR1 SEHNR, CDR2 FQNEAQ (reference sequence). The CDR3 loop spans 12 amino acids. The full variable domain, its missing parts supplied by reference TRBV7-9 and TRBJ2-7, is DTGVSQNPRHKITKRGQNVTFRCDPISEHNRLYWYRQTLGQGPEFLTYFQNEAQLEKSRLLSDRFSAERPKGSFSTLEIQRTEQGDSAMYLCARSHDGYEQYFGPGTRLTVT.

The chain is built from TRBV7-2 and TRBJ2-1; the TRBD2 assignment by TCRdb is unverifiable without DNA. Germline V gives CDR1 SGHTA, CDR2 FQGNSA. This CDR3 comprises 12 residues. CDR3 in amino acids: CASSYGSGGEFF.

This chain joins TRBV3-1 and TRBJ2-3; TCRdb lists TRBD2, though no DNA is available to test this call. Germline V gene sequence: CDR1 LGHDT, CDR2 YNNKEL (reference sequence). The CDR3 totals 15 residues. CDR3 in amino acids: CASSQVRGGGDTQYF.

This chain links TRBV2 with TRBJ1-1; no DNA is available, so the TRBD1 call from TCRdb remains unchecked. Per germline, CDR1 SNHLY and CDR2 FYNNEI. The CDR3 loop spans 15 amino acids. CDR3 sequence: CASSEWGGKSTEAFF.

This chain joins TRBV30 and TRBJ2-7. CDR3 length equals 11 residues. Per germline, CDR1 GTSNPN and CDR2 SVGIG (reference sequence). This CDR3 is CACRGSYEQYF.

This rearrangement joins TRBV2 to TRBJ1-5. The CDR3 has 15 residues. The germline V gene encodes CDR1 SNHLY and CDR2 FYNNEI. The CDR3 sequence: CASRAIGGPEQPQHF.

J is TRBJ1-2 and V is TRBV5-6. This CDR3 contains 15 residues. Germline CDR1 and CDR2: SGHDT and YYEEEE. This chain's CDR3 is CASSLVPSGDYGYTF.

The chain employs TRBV3-1 and TRBJ2-5. Germline values: CDR1 LGHDT, CDR2 YNNKEL (reference sequence). This CDR3 contains 17 residues. The CDR3 loop reads CASSQDLGNRPQETQYF.

The gene calls are TRBV11-2 and TRBJ1-5; the TRBD1 assignment by TCRdb is unverifiable without DNA. This CDR3 is built from 15 residues. Germline assignment: CDR1 SGHAT and CDR2 FQNNGV. Here the CDR3 reads CASSPGSGPAQPQHF.

V is TRBV6-1 and J is TRBJ2-7; TCRdb lists TRBD2, though no DNA is available to test this call. The CDR3 consists of 15 residues. The V gene's germline CDR1 is MNHNS and CDR2 SASEGT. The CDR3 loop is CASGNIAGGTYEQYF.

J is TRBJ2-2 and V is TRBV7-9; checking the TCRdb D call of TRBD1 is not possible without DNA. CDR1 is SEHNR, CDR2 FQNEAQ, per germline (reference sequence). The CDR3 loop spans 14 amino acids. The chain's CDR3 is CASSRWDGPGELFF. Combining the CDR3 with reference TRBV7-9 and TRBJ2-2 gives the whole variable domain DTGVSQNPRHKITKRGQNVTFRCDPISEHNRLYWYRQTLGQGPEFLTYFQNEAQLEKSRLLSDRFSAERPKGSFSTLEIQRTEQGDSAMYLCASSRWDGPGELFFGEGSRLTVL.

The J gene is TRBJ1-1, the V gene TRBV6-5; without DNA, the TCRdb call of TRBD1 cannot be checked. CDR3 length: 15 amino acids. Germline-derived CDR1 and CDR2 are MNHEY and SVGAGI. CDR3 amino acids: CASSYSGTGVTEAFF.

This chain connects TRBV6-5 to TRBJ1-1. The CDR3 is 17 amino acids. The germline CDR1 and CDR2 sequences are MNHEY and SVGAGI. The CDR3 sequence is CASSYPAGGMKNTEAFF.

The chain recombines TRBV10-3 with TRBJ2-2; TCRdb outputs TRBD2, but without DNA this stays unchecked. The CDR3 runs to 19 residues. Germline assignment: CDR1 ENHRY and CDR2 SYGVKD. The CDR3 sequence: CAISFPIAGGITNTGELFF.

The chain couples TRBV7-3 to TRBJ2-1; TCRdb names TRBD2, which stays unverified in the absence of DNA. Germline assignment: CDR1 SGHTA and CDR2 FQGTGA. This CDR3 is built from 17 residues. The CDR3 reads CASSLTSGLEFIHEQFF.

The chain is built from TRBV7-9 and TRBJ1-6. Germline values: CDR1 SEHNR, CDR2 FQNEAQ (reference sequence). The CDR3 has 15 amino acids. CDR3 amino acids: CASSLSGRRESPLHF.

The chain recombines TRBV5-1 with TRBJ2-2; TCRdb proposes TRBD1, but this gene call is untestable without DNA. The length of the CDR3 is 15 residues. Germline V gene lookup returns CDR1 SGHRS and CDR2 YFSETQ. The chain's CDR3 is CASSVRGLSTGELFF. The full variable domain, with the rest looked up from reference TRBV5-1 and TRBJ2-2, is KAGVTQTPRYLIKTRGQQVTLSCSPISGHRSVSWYQQTPGQGLQFLFEYFSETQRNKGNFPGRFSGRQFSNSRSEMNVSTLELGDSALYLCASSVRGLSTGELFFGEGSRLTVL.

CDR3 protein: CASSRSDRDNSPLHF. The chain combines TRBV5-4 with TRBJ1-6; TCRdb lists TRBD1, though no DNA is available to test this call. The CDR3 length is 15 residues. Germline loops: CDR1 SGHNT, CDR2 YYREEE (reference sequence).

V gene TRBV5-1 combines with J gene TRBJ2-2; TCRdb reports TRBD1, a call that lacks DNA to check it against. Germline V lookup: CDR1 SGHRS, CDR2 YFSETQ. This CDR3 comprises 16 residues. The CDR3 spells CASSLGPGAGTGELFF. Full variable domain (remainder filled in from reference TRBV5-1 and TRBJ2-2): KAGVTQTPRYLIKTRGQQVTLSCSPISGHRSVSWYQQTPGQGLQFLFEYFSETQRNKGNFPGRFSGRQFSNSRSEMNVSTLELGDSALYLCASSLGPGAGTGELFFGEGSRLTVL.

The CDR3 here is CSARGIEGQPQHF. This chain connects TRBV20-1 to TRBJ1-5. Germline lookup yields CDR1 DFQATT and CDR2 SNEGSKA (reference sequence). The CDR3 runs 13 residues.

The chain is built from TRBV7-2 and TRBJ2-1; TCRdb picks TRBD2, but there is no DNA to check that call. This CDR3 is built from 15 residues. Germline CDR1 is SGHTA and CDR2 is FQGNSA. This CDR3 reads CASSSIAWTNNEQFF.

The genes are TRBV12-3 or TRBV12-4 and TRBJ1-2; TCRdb reports TRBD1, a call that lacks DNA to check it against. The CDR3 is 14 amino acids. CDR3 sequence: CASRASGGASGYTF.

V usage is TRBV28 and J usage is TRBJ2-1; TCRdb's D call, TRBD2, is unchecked because there is no DNA. The germline V gene has CDR1 MDHEN and CDR2 SYDVKM. The CDR3 consists of 15 residues. CDR3 amino acids: CASSLRGLASPEQFF.

V and J are TRBV4-1 and TRBJ2-1; TCRdb's assignment of TRBD2 cannot be checked, as there is no DNA. Germline CDR1 reads MGHRA; CDR2 reads YSYEKL. This CDR3 is 14 amino acids long. The chain's CDR3 is CASSQVVLAIEQFF.